Reported below is one T cell receptor beta chain. Germline assignment: CDR1 MDHEN and CDR2 SYDVKM. This CDR3 region has 13 residues. Between the trimmed V and J ends, which lost 6 bases and 1 base, there was a span of 9 bases. These data come from a study of blood T cell repertoires in COVID-19. At the level of the study: From T cells, B-cell-depleted T cells, or PBMCs came the material, which was cDNA or gDNA.

Sequencing used immunoSEQ multiplex PCR; TCRdb keeps in-frame clones, though not all of them. The sample shows under 200,000 clones, approximately 90% of them seen only once. This TCR came from a man in his fifties with acute or convalescent COVID-19. V gene TRBV28 combines with J gene TRBJ1-2; D perhaps matches TRBD1 (6 bases). The sequenced material came from peripheral blood. The CDR3 nucleotides are TGTGCCAGCAGGCCGGGACATAACTATGGCTACACCTTC. Translated: CASRPGHNYGYTF.